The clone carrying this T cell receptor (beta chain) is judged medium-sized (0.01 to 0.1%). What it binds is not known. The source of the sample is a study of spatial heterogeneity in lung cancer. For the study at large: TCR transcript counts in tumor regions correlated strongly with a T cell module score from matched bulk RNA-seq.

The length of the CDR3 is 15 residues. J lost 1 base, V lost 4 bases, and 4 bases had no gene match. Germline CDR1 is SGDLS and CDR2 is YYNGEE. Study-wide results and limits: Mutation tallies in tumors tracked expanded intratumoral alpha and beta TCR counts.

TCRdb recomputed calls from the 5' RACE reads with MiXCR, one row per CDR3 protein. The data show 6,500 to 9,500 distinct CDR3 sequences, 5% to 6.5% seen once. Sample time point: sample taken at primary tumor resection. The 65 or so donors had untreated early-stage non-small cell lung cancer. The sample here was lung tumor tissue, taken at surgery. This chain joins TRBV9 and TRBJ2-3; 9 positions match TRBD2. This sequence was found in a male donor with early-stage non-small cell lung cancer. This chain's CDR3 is CASSLQREGTDTQYF. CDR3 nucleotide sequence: TGTGCCAGCAGCCTCCAGCGGGAGGGCACAGATACGCAGTATTTT.